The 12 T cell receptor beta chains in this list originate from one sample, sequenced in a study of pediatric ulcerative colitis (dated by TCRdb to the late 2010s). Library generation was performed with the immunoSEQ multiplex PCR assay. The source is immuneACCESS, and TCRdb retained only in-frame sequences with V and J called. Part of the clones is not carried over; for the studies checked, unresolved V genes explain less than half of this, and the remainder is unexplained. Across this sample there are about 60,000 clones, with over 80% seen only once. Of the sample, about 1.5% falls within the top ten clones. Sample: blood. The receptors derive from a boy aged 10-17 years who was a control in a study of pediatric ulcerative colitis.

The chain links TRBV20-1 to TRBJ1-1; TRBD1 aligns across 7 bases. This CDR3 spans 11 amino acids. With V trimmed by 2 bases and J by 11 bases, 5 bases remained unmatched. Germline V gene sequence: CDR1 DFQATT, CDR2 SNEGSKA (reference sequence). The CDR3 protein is CSARQGGLAFF. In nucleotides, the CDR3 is TGCAGTGCTAGACAGGGGGGATTGGCTTTCTTT.

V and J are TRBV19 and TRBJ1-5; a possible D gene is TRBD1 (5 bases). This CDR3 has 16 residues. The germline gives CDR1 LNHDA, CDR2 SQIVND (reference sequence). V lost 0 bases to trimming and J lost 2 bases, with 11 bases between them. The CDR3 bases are TGTGCCAGTAGTATAGATTTTGAAGGGGGCAATCAGCCCCAGCATTTT. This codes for CASSIDFEGGNQPQHF. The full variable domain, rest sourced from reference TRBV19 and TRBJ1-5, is DGGITQSPKYLFRKEGQNVTLSCEQNLNHDAMYWYRQDPGQGLRLIYYSQIVNDFQKGDIAEGYSVSREKKESFPLTVTSAQKNPTAFYLCASSIDFEGGNQPQHFGDGTRLSIL.

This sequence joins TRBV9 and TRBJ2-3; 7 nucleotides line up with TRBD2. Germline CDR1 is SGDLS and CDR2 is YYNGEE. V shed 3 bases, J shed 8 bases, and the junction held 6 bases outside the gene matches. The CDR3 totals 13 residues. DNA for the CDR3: TGTGCCAGCAGCGCCCGGGAGGAGCGTACGCAGTATTTT. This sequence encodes CASSAREERTQYF.

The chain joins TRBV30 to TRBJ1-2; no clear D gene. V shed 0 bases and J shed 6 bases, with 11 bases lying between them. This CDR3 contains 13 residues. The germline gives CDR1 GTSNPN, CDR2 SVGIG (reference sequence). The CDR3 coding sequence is TGTGCCTGGAGTGTCCGAGACGGAGATGGCTACACCTTC. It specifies CAWSVRDGDGYTF.

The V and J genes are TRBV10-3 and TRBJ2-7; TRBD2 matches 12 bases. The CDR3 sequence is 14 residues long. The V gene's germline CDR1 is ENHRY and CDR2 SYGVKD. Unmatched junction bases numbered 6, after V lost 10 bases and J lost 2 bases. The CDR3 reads CASARTSGTYEQYF. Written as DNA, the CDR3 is TGTGCCAGCGCCCGGACTAGCGGGACCTACGAGCAGTACTTC.

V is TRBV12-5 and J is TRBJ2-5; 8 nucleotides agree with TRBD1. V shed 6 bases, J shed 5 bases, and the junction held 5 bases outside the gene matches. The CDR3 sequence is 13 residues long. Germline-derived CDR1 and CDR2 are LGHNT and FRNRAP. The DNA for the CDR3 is TGTGCTAGTGGGCGGACAGGGAGGGAGACCCAGTACTTC. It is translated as CASGRTGRETQYF.

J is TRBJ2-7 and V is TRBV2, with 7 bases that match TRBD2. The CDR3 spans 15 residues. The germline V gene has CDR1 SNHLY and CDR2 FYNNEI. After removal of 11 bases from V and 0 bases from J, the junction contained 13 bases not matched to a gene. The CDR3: CAVNAGTKSSYEQYF. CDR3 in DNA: TGTGCCGTAAATGCCGGGACTAAGAGCTCCTACGAGCAGTACTTC.

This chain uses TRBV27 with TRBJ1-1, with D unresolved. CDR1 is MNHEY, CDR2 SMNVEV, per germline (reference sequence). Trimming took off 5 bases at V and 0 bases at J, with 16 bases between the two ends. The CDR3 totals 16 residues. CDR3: CASSPLRSRMNTEAFF. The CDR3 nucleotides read TGTGCCAGCAGTCCTCTCCGGAGTAGGATGAACACTGAAGCTTTCTTT.

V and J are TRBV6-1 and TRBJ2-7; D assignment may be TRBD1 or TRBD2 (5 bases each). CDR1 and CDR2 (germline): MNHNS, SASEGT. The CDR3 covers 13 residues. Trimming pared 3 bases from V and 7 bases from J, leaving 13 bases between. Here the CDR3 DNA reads TGTGCCAGCAGTGAGCCGGGACGAATGGAGCAGTACTTC. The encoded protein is CASSEPGRMEQYF.

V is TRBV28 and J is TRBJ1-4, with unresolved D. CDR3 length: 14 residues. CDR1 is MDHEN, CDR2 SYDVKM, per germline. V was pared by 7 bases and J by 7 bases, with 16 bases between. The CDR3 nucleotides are TGTGCCAGCAACCTAAAGTGGCGAGGTGAAAAACTGTTTTTT. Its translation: CASNLKWRGEKLFF.

CDR3 amino acids: CASSLRGSGGSGANVLTF. CDR3 in DNA: TGCGCCAGCAGCTTACGGGGTTCGGGCGGCTCTGGGGCCAACGTCCTGACTTTC. V is TRBV5-1 and J is TRBJ2-6; TRBD2 might be the D (5 bases). The germline V gene has CDR1 SGHRS and CDR2 YFSETQ. Trimming left V 2 bases short and J 0 bases short, with 15 bases between. The CDR3 consists of 18 residues.

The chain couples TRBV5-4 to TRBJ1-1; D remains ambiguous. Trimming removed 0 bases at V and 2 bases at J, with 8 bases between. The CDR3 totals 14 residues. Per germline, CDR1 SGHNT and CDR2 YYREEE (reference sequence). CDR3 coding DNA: TGTGCCAGCAGCTTGGAGACACTTAACACTGAAGCTTTCTTT. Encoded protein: CASSLETLNTEAFF.